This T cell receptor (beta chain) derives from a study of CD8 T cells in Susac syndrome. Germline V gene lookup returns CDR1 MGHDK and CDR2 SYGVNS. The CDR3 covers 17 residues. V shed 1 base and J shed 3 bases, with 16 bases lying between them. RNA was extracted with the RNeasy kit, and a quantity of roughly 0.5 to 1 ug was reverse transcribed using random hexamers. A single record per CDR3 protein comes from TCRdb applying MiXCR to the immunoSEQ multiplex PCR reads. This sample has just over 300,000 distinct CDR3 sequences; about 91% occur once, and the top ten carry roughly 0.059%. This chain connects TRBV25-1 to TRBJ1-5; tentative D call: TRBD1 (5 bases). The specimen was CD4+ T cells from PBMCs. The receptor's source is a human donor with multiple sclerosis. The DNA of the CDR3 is TGTGCCAGCAGTGAATTCCGAGAACAGGAGAACAATCAGCCCCAGCATTTT. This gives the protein CASSEFREQENNQPQHF.